Reported below is one T cell receptor beta chain. Its antigen is currently unknown. Data came from immunoSEQ multiplex PCR; TCRdb stores just in-frame clones and leaves some out. The sample shows 50,000 or so clones, nearly 80% of them seen only once. Patients had blood sampled at baseline and again on cycle 4 day 1 and cycle 7 day 1. This sample is drawn from a study of OX40 agonist ivuxolimab in advanced cancers. The overall study: Patients in dose escalation had liver, melanoma, kidney or head and neck cancers. Findings of the study overall: Certain nonresponders likewise exhibited a low normalized T-cell clonal expansion. Expanded clones belonging to CD8+ T cells outnumbered, on average, those of CD4+.

The CDR3 has 17 residues. Material: CD4+ or CD8+ T cells sorted from blood, obtained in a trial of the OX40 agonist ivuxolimab. The source is an adult with an advanced solid tumor such as melanoma, head and neck, liver or kidney cancer. The chain uses TRBV21-1 and TRBJ1-6; TRBD1 reflects the table's D call only, with no check against the DNA. TRBV21-1 is noted as a pseudogene. The DNA of the CDR3 is TGTGCCAGCAGCAAAAGCACAGGGCCCCCCTGTGATTCACCCCTCCACTTT. Protein: CASSKSTGPPCDSPLHF.